The clone carrying this TCR beta chain was picked up many times. Being off target in a library aimed at alpha chains, this beta chain has a size of little meaning. This CDR3 is built from 16 residues. Germline CDR1 is SEHNR and CDR2 is FQNEAQ (reference sequence). Germline trimming cut 2 bases from V and 5 bases from J; bases unmatched to any gene: 7. The source of the sample is a study of spatial heterogeneity in lung cancer. This sample's time point: sample taken at primary tumor resection. The sequenced material consisted of unsorted whole RNA from tumor, nontumor lung or frozen PBMC. TCRdb called the 5' RACE reads again in MiXCR, with one record for every CDR3 protein. The sample includes approximately 7,800 distinct CDR3 sequences, over 7.5% of them seen just once.

The genes are TRBV7-9 and TRBJ2-2; 8 nucleotides match TRBD2. This receptor was identified in a male donor with early-stage non-small cell lung cancer. The sequenced sample was PBMCs, obtained at surgery. In DNA, the CDR3 is TGTGCCAGCAGCTTAACCGGGACTAGGGGGACCGGGGAGCTGTTTTTT. It is translated as CASSLTGTRGTGELFF.